This T cell receptor beta chain emerged from a study of neurological immune-mediated disorders. The cDNA was produced through 5'RACE with 10-nucleotide random UMIs. MiXCR was run by TCRdb on the 5' RACE reads, yielding one entry per CDR3 protein. The table lists under 35,000 distinct CDR3 sequences, about an eighth of them singletons. In this sample, this clonotype turned up many times. Its antigen is currently unknown. The sample's time point: technical triplicate 2. CD4+ or CD8+ T cells at a count of 800,000 to 1,000,000 served as input for the sorted libraries. Trimming stripped 1 base from V and 4 bases from J, with 10 bases between. The CDR3 extends over 14 amino acids. Germline CDR1 reads MGHDK; CDR2 reads SYGVNS. Study-level results: None of the CDR3 amino acid sequences of expanded clones were shared across subjects, and this suggested private repertoires in all groups. HTLV-1-associated myelopathy displayed the greatest TCR clonal expansion, and multiple sclerosis exhibited the smallest, lower than that of healthy controls.

The sequencing input was CD4+ T cells from blood. The origin of this receptor is a female donor with HTLV-1-associated myelopathy (HAM/TSP). This chain uses TRBV25-1 with TRBJ2-5; D unclear. The CDR3: CASSEFPSRETQYF. The CDR3, as DNA: TGTGCCAGCAGTGAATTTCCTAGTAGAGAGACCCAGTACTTC.